This TCR beta chain stems from a study of OX40 agonist ivuxolimab in advanced cancers. Background on the study: The patients got ivuxolimab, which is an agonistic anti-OX40 (CD134) antibody. The study enrolled dose-escalation patients with hepatocellular carcinoma, melanoma, renal cell or head and neck cancer. The eligibility criteria allowed prior anti-PD-1, anti-PD-L1 or anti-CTLA-4 therapy, and approximately 40% had some. The dose-escalation cohort was about 80% male, with a mean age of approximately 62 years, ranging about 20 to 85.

Trimming shortened V by 2 bases and J by 5 bases, and 12 bases separated the two germline ends. Germline V CDR1 and CDR2: MGHDK, SYGVNS. CDR3 length: 14 amino acids. Profiling relied on immunoSEQ multiplex PCR, and the TCRdb table lists in-frame clones only, not all of them. The table has tens of thousands of clones, more than 85% seen once; the top ten hold around 4.7%. The clonotype comes from an adult with an advanced solid tumor such as melanoma, head and neck, liver or kidney cancer. The J gene is TRBJ2-5, the V gene TRBV25-1, with D perhaps assigned TRBD1 or TRBD2 (6 bases each). The starting material was CD4+ or CD8+ T cells sorted from blood, obtained in a trial of the OX40 agonist ivuxolimab. CDR3 amino acids: CASSERGPPETQYF. The CDR3 DNA sequence: TGTGCCAGCAGTGAACGGGGGCCCCCGGAGACCCAGTACTTC.